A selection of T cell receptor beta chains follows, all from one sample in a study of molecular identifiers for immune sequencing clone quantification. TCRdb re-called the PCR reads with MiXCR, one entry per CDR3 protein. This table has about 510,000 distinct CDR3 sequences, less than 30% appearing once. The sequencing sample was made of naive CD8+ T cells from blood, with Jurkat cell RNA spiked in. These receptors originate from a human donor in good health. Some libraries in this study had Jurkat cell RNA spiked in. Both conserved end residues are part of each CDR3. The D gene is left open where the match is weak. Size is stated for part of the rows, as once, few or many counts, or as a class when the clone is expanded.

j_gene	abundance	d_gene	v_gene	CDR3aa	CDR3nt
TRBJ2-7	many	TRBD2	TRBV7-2	CASSLDGIKRGAYEQYF	TGTGCCAGCAGCTTAGACGGGATTAAGCGGGGTGCCTACGAGCAGTACTTC
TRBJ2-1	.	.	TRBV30	CAFGSSYNEQFF	TGTGCCTTTGGAAGCTCCTACAATGAGCAGTTCTTC
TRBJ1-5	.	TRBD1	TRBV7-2	CASSLVPPDRGLGLNQPQHF	TGTGCCAGCAGCTTAGTCCCACCGGACAGGGGGCTTGGGTTAAATCAGCCCCAGCATTTT
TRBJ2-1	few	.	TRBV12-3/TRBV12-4	CASSTHTEGGEQFF	TGTGCCAGCAGTACACATACGGAGGGCGGGGAGCAGTTCTTC
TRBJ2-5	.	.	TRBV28	CASISLRDIETQYF	TGTGCCAGCATATCCCTCCGGGACATAGAGACCCAGTACTTC
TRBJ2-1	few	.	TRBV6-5	CASSYTPPNYYNEQFF	TGTGCCAGCAGTTATACCCCACCTAATTACTACAATGAGCAGTTCTTC
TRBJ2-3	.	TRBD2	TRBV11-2	CASSLERAGGLDTQYF	TGTGCCAGCAGCTTAGAGAGGGCGGGGGGGTTAGATACGCAGTATTTT
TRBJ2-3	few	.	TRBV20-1	CSAIGDFLTDTQYF	TGCAGTGCTATTGGTGACTTCCTCACAGATACGCAGTATTTT
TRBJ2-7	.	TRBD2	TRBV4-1	CASSQQLAGEQYF	TGCGCCAGCAGCCAACAACTAGCGGGCGAGCAGTACTTC
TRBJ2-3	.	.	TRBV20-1	CSASLPDTQYF	TGCAGTGCTTCCCTTCCAGATACGCAGTATTTT
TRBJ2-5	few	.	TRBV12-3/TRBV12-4	CASSSPPRGSWDQETQYF	TGTGCCAGCAGTTCCCCACCCCGTGGAAGTTGGGACCAAGAGACCCAGTACTTC
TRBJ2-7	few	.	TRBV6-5	CASSKGTGTSYEQYF	TGTGCCAGCAGCAAAGGAACCGGGACATCCTACGAGCAGTACTTC
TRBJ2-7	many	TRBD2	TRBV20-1	CSARRTSGIDWQYF	TGCAGTGCTAGACGGACTAGCGGGATCGATTGGCAGTACTTC
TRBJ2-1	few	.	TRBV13	CASSLVGGPNQFF	TGTGCCAGCAGCTTAGTGGGGGGGCCGAACCAGTTCTTC
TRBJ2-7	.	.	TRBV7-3	CASSLSWGLSVAYEQYF	TGTGCCAGCAGCTTAAGTTGGGGACTCTCGGTTGCCTACGAGCAGTACTTC
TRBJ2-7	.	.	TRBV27	CASRGVRSEQYF	TGTGCCAGCAGGGGGGTCCGGTCCGAGCAGTACTTC
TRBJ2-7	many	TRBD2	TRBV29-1	CSVEWAGQAGYEQYF	TGCAGCGTTGAATGGGCTGGCCAAGCGGGGTACGAGCAGTACTTC
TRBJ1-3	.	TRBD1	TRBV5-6	CASSQGTGLNSGNTIYF	TGTGCCAGCAGCCAGGGGACAGGATTAAACTCTGGAAACACCATATATTTT
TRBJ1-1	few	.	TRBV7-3	CASSLTGGENTEAFF	TGTGCCAGCAGCTTAACGGGGGGAGAGAACACTGAAGCTTTCTTT
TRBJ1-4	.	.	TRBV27	CASSLSGNEKLFF	TGTGCCAGCAGTTTATCAGGGAATGAAAAACTGTTTTTT
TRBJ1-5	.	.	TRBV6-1	CASSREWVYSNQPQHF	TGTGCCAGCAGTCGAGAATGGGTTTATAGCAATCAGCCCCAGCATTTT
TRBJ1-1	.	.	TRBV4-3	CASSSEGGTEAFF	TGCGCCAGCAGCTCGGAGGGTGGCACTGAAGCTTTCTTT
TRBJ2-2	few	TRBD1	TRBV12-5	CASGSPPFGTANTGELFF	TGTGCTAGTGGTTCGCCCCCTTTTGGGACAGCGAACACCGGGGAGCTGTTTTTT
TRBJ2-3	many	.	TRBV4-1	CASSQPRDTQYF	TGCGCCAGCAGCCAACCAAGAGATACGCAGTATTTT
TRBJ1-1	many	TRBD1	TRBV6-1	CASSEAGTGGTEAFF	TGTGCCAGCAGTGAAGCAGGGACAGGGGGCACTGAAGCTTTCTTT
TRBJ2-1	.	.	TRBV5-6	CASSFLGRHNEQFF	TGTGCCAGCAGCTTTTTAGGTAGGCACAATGAGCAGTTCTTC
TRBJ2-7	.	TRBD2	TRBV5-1	CASNLGGLAGYEQYF	TGCGCCAGCAACCTGGGGGGACTAGCAGGATACGAGCAGTACTTC
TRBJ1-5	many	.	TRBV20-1	CSARGPYGQPQHF	TGCAGTGCTAGAGGACCCTACGGTCAGCCCCAGCATTTT
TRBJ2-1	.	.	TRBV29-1	CSVEGSLALYNEQFF	TGCAGCGTTGAAGGGAGCCTAGCGCTTTACAATGAGCAGTTCTTC
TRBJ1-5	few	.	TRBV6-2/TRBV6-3	CASNTGFSQPQHF	TGTGCCAGCAATACAGGGTTTAGTCAGCCCCAGCATTTT
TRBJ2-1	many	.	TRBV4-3	CASSQEGLRNEQFF	TGCGCCAGCAGCCAAGAGGGACTCAGGAATGAGCAGTTCTTC
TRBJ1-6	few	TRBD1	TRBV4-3	CASSQEPGQNYNSPLHF	TGCGCCAGCAGCCAAGAGCCGGGACAGAACTATAATTCACCCCTCCACTTT
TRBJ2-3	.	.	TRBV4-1	CASSQVPLSTDTQYF	TGCGCCAGCAGCCAAGTTCCCCTAAGCACAGATACGCAGTATTTT
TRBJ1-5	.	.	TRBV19	CASSVEMGRHSNQPQHF	TGTGCCAGTAGTGTTGAAATGGGACGGCATAGCAATCAGCCCCAGCATTTT
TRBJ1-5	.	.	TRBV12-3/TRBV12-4	CASSPPGTAWDQPQHF	TGTGCCAGCAGTCCTCCCGGTACAGCGTGGGATCAGCCCCAGCATTTT
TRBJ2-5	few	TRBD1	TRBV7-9	CASSWLDRGRETQYF	TGTGCCAGCAGCTGGTTGGACAGGGGCCGAGAGACCCAGTACTTC
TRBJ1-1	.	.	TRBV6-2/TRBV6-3	CASSYSGGTMNTEAFF	TGTGCCAGCAGTTACTCTGGGGGGACGATGAACACTGAAGCTTTCTTT
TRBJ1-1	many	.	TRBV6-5	CASNKDGGRTEAFF	TGTGCCAGCAATAAGGACGGCGGAAGGACTGAAGCTTTCTTT
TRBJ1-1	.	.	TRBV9	CASSPDGVTEAFF	TGTGCCAGCAGCCCAGATGGTGTTACTGAAGCTTTCTTT
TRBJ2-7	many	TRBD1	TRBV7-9	CASSSTYVGTGDYEQYF	TGTGCCAGCAGCTCAACGTATGTTGGGACAGGGGACTACGAGCAGTACTTC
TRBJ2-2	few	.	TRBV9	CASSVTGTGELFF	TGTGCCAGCAGCGTCACAGGGACCGGGGAGCTGTTTTTT
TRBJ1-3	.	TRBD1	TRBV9	CASSETTGGYSGSTIYF	TGTGCCAGCAGCGAAACTACAGGGGGATACTCTGGAAGCACCATATATTTT
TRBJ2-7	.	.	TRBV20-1	CSAEDKHGTTYEQYF	TGCAGTGCTGAAGACAAACACGGGACGACCTACGAGCAGTACTTC
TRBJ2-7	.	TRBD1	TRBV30	CAWSVGTASYEQYF	TGTGCCTGGAGTGTTGGGACAGCCTCCTACGAGCAGTACTTC
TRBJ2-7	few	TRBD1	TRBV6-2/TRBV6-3	CASSYHTGTGVTEQYF	TGTGCCAGCAGTTACCATACCGGGACAGGGGTCACCGAGCAGTACTTC
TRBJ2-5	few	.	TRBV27	CASSRGQKGETQYF	TGTGCCAGCAGTCGAGGACAGAAAGGGGAGACCCAGTACTTC
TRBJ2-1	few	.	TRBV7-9	CASSSPAVGYNEQFF	TGTGCCAGCAGCTCCCCAGCTGTGGGGTACAATGAGCAGTTCTTC
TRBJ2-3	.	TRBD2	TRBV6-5	CASSLTGGAMDTQYF	TGTGCCAGCAGCCTAACCGGGGGGGCGATGGATACGCAGTATTTT
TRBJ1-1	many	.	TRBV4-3	CASSQGQFDMNTEAFF	TGCGCCAGCAGCCAAGGGCAGTTCGACATGAACACTGAAGCTTTCTTT
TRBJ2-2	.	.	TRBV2	CASSVTGGDTGELFF	TGTGCCAGCAGTGTAACAGGGGGGGACACCGGGGAGCTGTTTTTT
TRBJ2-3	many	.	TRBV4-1	CASSQSGSGTDTQYF	TGCGCCAGCAGCCAATCAGGTTCTGGCACAGATACGCAGTATTTT
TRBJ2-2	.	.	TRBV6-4	CASSDLMTGVLFF	TGTGCCAGCAGTGACCTAATGACCGGGGTGCTGTTTTTT
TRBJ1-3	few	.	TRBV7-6	CASSLAVGQAGNTIYF	TGTGCCAGCAGCTTGGCCGTGGGGCAAGCTGGAAACACCATATATTTT